Listed here are 16 T cell receptor beta chains from one sample, sequenced in a study. TCRdb redid the calling of the 5' RACE reads with MiXCR, one entry per CDR3 protein. The data show around 50,000 distinct CDR3 sequences, about 15% seen once. The sequencing input was naive CD4+ T cells sorted from blood. The sample's subset: naive CD4+ T cells, CD4+CD45RA+CD25-. These receptors were taken from a female donor with breast cancer.

This clonotype was recorded a few times. The chain recombines TRBV7-8 with TRBJ1-1, with D unclear. There are 14 residues in the CDR3. Trimming removed 3 bases at V and 4 bases at J, with 12 bases between. The germline gives CDR1 SGHVS, CDR2 FQNEAQ. CDR3 amino acids: CASSFTHPGTEAFF. CDR3 sequence (DNA): TGTGCCAGCAGCTTCACCCACCCGGGCACTGAAGCTTTCTTT.

The V call is TRBV7-9, the J call TRBJ2-7, with D perhaps matching TRBD1 (6 bases). Germline CDR1 SEHNR, CDR2 FQNEAQ (reference sequence). The length of the CDR3 is 13 residues. V lost 5 bases and J lost 6, with 14 bases in between. Written as DNA, the CDR3 is TGTGCCAGCAGCCCGAACAGGGAGCTCGAGCAGTACTTC. Its translation: CASSPNRELEQYF.

V and J are TRBV11-2 and TRBJ2-1, with 10 bases identical to TRBD1. Looked up from germline, CDR1 is SGHAT and CDR2 is FQNNGV. Trimming cost V 5 bases and J 8 bases; bases outside gene matches: 9. There are 15 residues in the CDR3. CDR3 sequence: CASSADRGRYDEQFF. The CDR3 region has the DNA TGTGCCAGCAGCGCAGACAGGGGGCGATACGATGAGCAGTTCTTC.

The chain combines TRBV7-8 with TRBJ1-3; TRBD1 is a possible D gene (6 bases). The germline V gene has CDR1 SGHVS and CDR2 FQNEAQ. The CDR3 spans 16 residues. V lost 4 bases and J lost 0, with 13 bases in between. The CDR3 loop reads CASSSQQGFSGNTIYF. DNA for the CDR3: TGTGCCAGCAGCTCCCAACAGGGTTTCTCTGGAAACACCATATATTTT.

The CDR3 DNA reads TGCAGTGCTAGTAGTGGTGGCCGATCCTACGAGCAGTACTTC. This encodes CSASSGGRSYEQYF. The chain combines TRBV20-1 with TRBJ2-7; no reliable D call. The CDR3 is 14 amino acids. Germline V gene data show CDR1 as DFQATT and CDR2 as SNEGSKA (reference sequence). Trimming pared 3 bases from V and 1 base from J, leaving 13 bases between.

This clonotype was found many times. The V call is TRBV9, the J call TRBJ1-5; unclear D gene. Germline loops: CDR1 SGDLS, CDR2 YYNGEE. The CDR3 spans 15 residues. With 0 bases removed from V and 1 base from J, the gap between germline ends came to 8 bases. CDR3 amino acids: CASSVGEGSNQPQHF. The CDR3 DNA follows: TGTGCCAGCAGCGTAGGAGAAGGAAGCAATCAGCCCCAGCATTTT.

V usage is TRBV7-9 and J usage is TRBJ1-5, with TRBD1 matching 11 bases. CDR3 length: 17 residues. Germline CDR1 and CDR2: SEHNR and FQNEAQ (reference sequence). The ends lost 5 bases at V and 1 base at J; junction bases unmatched: 7. The DNA for the CDR3 is TGTGCCAGCAGCCGATCGGGGACAGGGGGAAGCAATCAGCCCCAGCATTTT. As protein: CASSRSGTGGSNQPQHF.

The chain carries TRBV5-5 and TRBJ2-5; the D gene could be TRBD1 or TRBD2 (5 bases each). Germline-derived CDR1 and CDR2 are SGHKS and YYEKEE (reference sequence). V was shortened by 3 bases and J by 7 bases, with 7 bases between the two germline ends. CDR3 length equals 11 residues. The CDR3 DNA sequence: TGTGCCAGCAGCTGGGGGAGGACCCAGTACTTC. This encodes CASSWGRTQYF.

The chain has TRBV11-3 and TRBJ2-2, with D maybe TRBD1 (6 bases). The CDR3 sequence is 14 residues long. V shed 1 base and J shed 6 bases, with 9 bases lying between them. From germline, CDR1 is SGHNT and CDR2 YENEEA. CDR3 nucleotides: TGTGCCAGCAGCTTAGTAGCAGGGGCCGGGGAGCTGTTTTTT. Translating gives CASSLVAGAGELFF.

This clonotype was recorded a few times. The chain is built from TRBV7-9 and TRBJ1-5, with unresolved D. Germline CDR1 SEHNR, CDR2 FQNEAQ (reference sequence). The CDR3 contains 12 residues. Deletions cut 3 bases from V and 3 bases from J, with 3 bases between. CDR3 bases: TGTGCCAGCAGCTTTGACAATCAGCCCCAGCATTTT. Its translation is CASSFDNQPQHF.

To note about this clonotype: One end of the junction does not line up with germline, which may come from a read error. The J gene is TRBJ2-1, the V gene TRBV15, with D unclear. CDR1 is LNHNV, CDR2 YYDKDF, per germline (reference sequence). CDR3 size: 16 residues. CDR3 sequence (DNA): TGTGCCACCAGCAGAGGGTGGAGTTCGGAGATTGATGAGCAGTCCTTC. As protein: CATSRGWSSEIDEQSF.

This clonotype was counted a few times. V usage is TRBV11-2 and J usage is TRBJ2-2; no definite D call. Trimming pared 0 bases from V and 2 bases from J, leaving 13 bases between. The CDR3 extends over 17 amino acids. Germline lookup yields CDR1 SGHAT and CDR2 FQNNGV. CDR3 in amino acids: CASSLDRVGINTGELFF. DNA for the CDR3: TGTGCCAGCAGCTTAGATCGGGTCGGTATTAACACCGGGGAGCTGTTTTTT. The full variable domain, rest sourced from reference TRBV11-2 and TRBJ2-2, is EAGVAQSPRYKIIEKRQSVAFWCNPISGHATLYWYQQILGQGPKLLIQFQNNGVVDDSQLPKDRFSAERLKGVDSTLKIQPAKLEDSAVYLCASSLDRVGINTGELFFGEGSRLTVL.

This clonotype was counted at least ten times. This chain connects TRBV6-5 to TRBJ1-1; D gene ambiguous. Germline V gene lookup returns CDR1 MNHEY and CDR2 SVGAGI. The CDR3 contains 13 residues. V shed 6 bases and J shed 4 bases, with 12 bases lying between them. The CDR3 nucleotides read TGTGCCAGCAGCCCCCCCCGGAGCACTGAAGCTTTCTTT. It specifies CASSPPRSTEAFF.

This clonotype was picked up a small number of times. The chain links TRBV5-5 to TRBJ2-7, with D maybe TRBD1 (6 bases). V dropped 1 base and J dropped 4 bases, with 15 bases sitting between them. In germline, CDR1 is SGHKS, CDR2 YYEKEE (reference sequence). The CDR3 has 15 residues. CDR3 sequence (DNA): TGTGCCAGCAGCTTGCGGCCAGGGGATCCATACGAGCAGTACTTC. It is translated as CASSLRPGDPYEQYF. The complete variable domain, with remaining parts taken from reference TRBV5-5 and TRBJ2-7, reads DAGVTQSPTHLIKTRGQQVTLRCSPISGHKSVSWYQQVLGQGPQFIFQYYEKEERGRGNFPDRFSARQFPNYSSELNVNALLLGDSALYLCASSLRPGDPYEQYFGPGTRLTVT.

To note about this clonotype: The CDR3 does not end in the conserved phenylalanine or tryptophan, so this is likely a read error. J is TRBJ2-1 and V is TRBV7-3; D is undetermined. The germline CDR1 and CDR2 sequences are SGHTA and FQGTGA. The CDR3 length is 13 residues. V dropped 5 bases and J dropped 2 bases, with 7 bases sitting between them. For the CDR3, the DNA is TGTGCCAGCAGCCGTGGCGCCTACAATGAGCAGTTCTCC. It translates to CASSRGAYNEQFS.

Concerning this clonotype itself: Its ends do not fully match the called genes, so a read error is possible. This chain connects TRBV5-1 to TRBJ1-3; no clear D gene. CDR1 is SGHRS and CDR2 is YFSETQ in the germline V gene. The CDR3 consists of 15 residues. DNA for the CDR3: TGCGCCAGGAGCTTGGCCCCAGGTTCTGGAAACACCATATATTTT. Residues: CARSLAPGSGNTIYF.